This entry features one T cell receptor beta chain sequence. What it binds is unknown. The source of the sample is a study of cytomegalovirus exposure and HLA in healthy donors. PCR involved 60 Vbeta and 13 Jbeta primers. In the original analysis: Roughly 11 million shared chains were among approximately 87 million unique TCR beta chains counted in a later analysis. TCRdb's copy holds only in-frame clones and misses some; the assay was immunoSEQ multiplex PCR. That table furnishes V, J and clone size, whereas the DNA furnished D and trimming. Of some 130,000 clones listed, about 83% are singletons. Study-wide results and caveats: It emerged from a later analysis that several of the most significant clusters appeared to be linked to common viral pathogens. Specific recognition of CMV antigens was confirmed in vitro for a few chains (all CMV-associated).

The CDR3 sequence is 14 residues long. Trimming stripped 6 bases from V and 8 bases from J, with 17 bases between. Germline V lookup: CDR1 SGDLS, CDR2 YYNGEE. The chain links TRBV9 to TRBJ2-2, with D maybe TRBD1 (6 bases). Source material: PBMCs. The TCR sequence derives from a woman aged 25-40 years in good health and CMV-seronegative. Written as DNA, the CDR3 is TGTGCCAGCAATAGTATCAGGGGTGCAGGGGAGCTGTTTTTT. Encoded protein: CASNSIRGAGELFF.